Below are 16 T cell receptor beta chains sequenced from a single sample in a study of blood T cell repertoires in COVID-19. Some clones are missing from TCRdb's copy, which holds only in-frame ones; the method was immunoSEQ multiplex PCR. The sample consists of approximately 300,000 clones, roughly 90% of them appearing once. The sample was PBMCs or T cells enriched from blood (not recorded which). The source is a woman under 40 who had recovered from COVID-19.

V gene TRBV7-9 combines with J gene TRBJ2-1, with 13 bases aligning to TRBD2. V was clipped by 8 bases and J by 6 bases; unmatched bases: 7. The CDR3 covers 15 residues. From germline, CDR1 is SEHNR and CDR2 FQNEAQ (reference sequence). The CDR3 protein is CASVTGTSGTNEQFF. The CDR3 DNA sequence: TGTGCCAGCGTCACCGGGACTAGCGGGACCAATGAGCAGTTCTTC.

The chain combines TRBV27 with TRBJ2-7, with D possibly being TRBD2 (6 bases). CDR3 size: 14 residues. Trimming took off 3 bases at V and 6 bases at J, with 15 bases between the two ends. Germline CDR1 MNHEY, CDR2 SMNVEV (reference sequence). Here the CDR3 DNA reads TGTGCCAGCAGTTTCGGCGGGGCCCCTGTCGAGCAGTACTTC. As protein: CASSFGGAPVEQYF.

CDR3 DNA: TGTGCCAGCAGTTACCCGGCAGGCGGGGACTACGAGCAGTACTTC. Encoded protein: CASSYPAGGDYEQYF. This chain links TRBV6-5 with TRBJ2-7, with a tentative D call TRBD2 (6 bases). CDR3 size: 15 residues. Trimming stripped 2 bases from V and 3 bases from J, with 14 bases between. Germline CDR1 MNHEY, CDR2 SVGAGI.

There are a few counts of this clone. V usage is TRBV7-3 and J usage is TRBJ2-7; D unclear. The CDR3 has 13 residues. Trimming took off 3 bases at V and 7 bases at J, with 13 bases between the two ends. Germline V gene lookup returns CDR1 SGHTA and CDR2 FQGTGA. DNA for the CDR3: TGTGCCAGCAGCTTGTACCCTACAGAGGAGCAGTACTTC. It specifies CASSLYPTEEQYF.

The chain employs TRBV13 and TRBJ2-3, with TRBD1 identical over 10 bases. CDR3 size: 16 residues. In germline, CDR1 is PRHDT, CDR2 FYEKMQ (reference sequence). V lost 5 bases, J lost 6 bases, and 11 bases stayed unmatched. DNA of the CDR3: TGTGCCAGCAGCGGGGAACCGGGACAGGGGAAGGATACGCAGTATTTT. The encoded protein is CASSGEPGQGKDTQYF.

V usage is TRBV7-8 and J usage is TRBJ1-5; a weak D match, TRBD1 (6 bases). The V gene lost 1 base and the J gene lost 0 bases, with 22 bases spanning the gap. Germline V gene data show CDR1 as SGHVS and CDR2 as FQNEAQ. This CDR3 is 20 amino acids long. The CDR3 sequence: CASSLEVPGAIPYSNQPQHF. DNA of the CDR3: TGTGCCAGCAGCTTAGAGGTACCAGGGGCGATTCCCTATAGCAATCAGCCCCAGCATTTT.

This clone was counted only a few times. The rearrangement joins TRBV7-2 to TRBJ2-1; 9 nucleotides agree with TRBD2. Trimming removed 2 bases from V and 8 bases from J; junction bases left unmatched: 10. Looked up from germline, CDR1 is SGHTA and CDR2 is FQGNSA. This CDR3 has 16 residues. As DNA, the CDR3 is TGTGCCAGCAGCTTACAGTCCGGGACTAGCATATATGAGCAGTTCTTC. Its protein is CASSLQSGTSIYEQFF. The full variable domain, with the rest looked up from reference TRBV7-2 and TRBJ2-1, is GAGVSQSPSNKVTEKGKDVELRCDPISGHTALYWYRQSLGQGLEFLIYFQGNSAPDKSGLPSDRFSAERTGGSVSTLTIQRTQQEDSAVYLCASSLQSGTSIYEQFFGPGTRLTVL.

The table lists this clone with a few counts. The J gene is TRBJ1-2, the V gene TRBV18; TRBD1 matches at 9 bases. CDR1 and CDR2 from the germline V gene are KGHSH and LQKENI. The CDR3 is made up of 16 amino acids. Trimming at V came to 6 bases and at J to 4 bases, leaving 12 bases not matched to a gene. CDR3 residues: CASSPIQGAMFYGYTF. The CDR3, as DNA: TGTGCCAGCTCGCCGATACAGGGGGCTATGTTCTATGGCTACACCTTC.

This rearrangement joins TRBV6-2 or TRBV6-3 to TRBJ1-2; TRBD1 matches 7 bases. The CDR3 runs to 16 residues. V lost 5 bases, J lost 4 bases, and 13 bases stayed unmatched. Germline V CDR1 and CDR2: MNHEY, SVGEGT. In DNA form, the CDR3 reads TGTGCCAGCAGTAACACCGCAACAGGGGAGAGCTATGGCTACACCTTC. Translated: CASSNTATGESYGYTF.

The V gene is TRBV13, the J gene TRBJ2-5; tentative D call: TRBD2 (5 bases). V lost 0 bases to trimming and J lost 1 base, with 9 bases between them. Germline lookup yields CDR1 PRHDT and CDR2 FYEKMQ (reference sequence). The CDR3 length is 15 residues. The DNA of the CDR3 is TGTGCCAGCAGCTTAGGTGAGGGATCCCAAGAGACCCAGTACTTC. Its translation is CASSLGEGSQETQYF.

This clone was counted a few times. This chain links TRBV7-2 with TRBJ2-7; TRBD2 might be the D (8 bases). The V end lost 4 bases, the J end lost 7 bases, and 17 bases lay between the germline ends. The CDR3 extends over 14 amino acids. Germline values: CDR1 SGHTA, CDR2 FQGNSA. The CDR3, as DNA: TGTGCCAGCAGCTCGGGCGGGGGGACAGAAGAGCAGTACTTC. Protein: CASSSGGGTEEQYF.

The chain combines TRBV9 with TRBJ2-5, with a weak D call TRBD2 (5 bases). The germline CDR1 and CDR2 sequences are SGDLS and YYNGEE. The CDR3 totals 16 residues. V lost 1 base to trimming and J lost 6 bases, with 19 bases between them. The CDR3, as DNA: TGTGCCAGCAGCGTAACCGGGCAAGCTAGCCCAAAGACCCAGTACTTC. This encodes CASSVTGQASPKTQYF.

J is TRBJ2-1 and V is TRBV9, with D possibly being TRBD2 (6 bases). With 0 bases removed from V and 5 bases from J, the gap between germline ends came to 9 bases. The CDR3 has 14 residues. The germline CDR1 and CDR2 sequences are SGDLS and YYNGEE. CDR3 coding DNA: TGTGCCAGCAGCGTAGCGGGAGCGGACAATGAGCAGTTCTTC. The encoded protein is CASSVAGADNEQFF.

This clone was seen a single time. The chain carries TRBV25-1 and TRBJ2-1; D uncertain. This CDR3 has 13 amino acids. Germline V gene data show CDR1 as MGHDK and CDR2 as SYGVNS. Trimming removed 0 bases from V and 8 bases from J, with 8 bases in between. CDR3 loop: CASSEYPPDEQFF. CDR3 DNA: TGTGCCAGCAGTGAATACCCCCCCGATGAGCAGTTCTTC.

Here the CDR3 reads CASSRGGRLAWGTGELFF. The CDR3 nucleotides are TGTGCCAGCAGCCGAGGGGGGCGACTAGCGTGGGGAACCGGGGAGCTGTTTTTT. The rearrangement uses TRBV28 and TRBJ2-2, with 8 nucleotides matching TRBD2. Per germline, CDR1 MDHEN and CDR2 SYDVKM. The trim removed 6 bases at V and 5 bases at J, leaving 17 bases unmatched. The CDR3 consists of 18 residues.

V gene TRBV5-4 combines with J gene TRBJ2-3, with 11 bases matching TRBD2. Germline trimming cut 4 bases from V and 5 bases from J; bases unmatched to any gene: 9. The CDR3 has 16 amino acids. CDR1 and CDR2 from the germline V gene are SGHNT and YYREEE (reference sequence). The CDR3 DNA reads as TGTGCCAGCAGCCGAATCGGGCTAGCGGGGGGAGATACGCAGTATTTT. The encoded protein is CASSRIGLAGGDTQYF. Based on the CDR3 plus reference TRBV5-4 and TRBJ2-3, the full variable domain is ETGVTQSPTHLIKTRGQQVTLRCSSQSGHNTVSWYQQALGQGPQFIFQYYREEENGRGNFPPRFSGLQFPNYSSELNVNALELDDSALYLCASSRIGLAGGDTQYFGPGTRLTVL.